This TCR beta chain originates from a study of blood T cell repertoires in COVID-19. Study as a whole: The United States, Italy and Spain provided the acute and convalescent COVID-19 samples. Sources were T cells, B-cell-depleted T cells, or PBMCs; the material itself was cDNA or gDNA.

Produced via immunoSEQ multiplex PCR; TCRdb's table is partial and in-frame only. The table records under 300,000 clones, around 85% of them present only once. In this sample, this clone turned up once. CDR3 size: 13 residues. Trimming took 2 bases from V and 0 from J, leaving 6 bases between them. The germline CDR1 and CDR2 sequences are SGHNT and YYREEE (reference sequence). The sequencing sample was made of peripheral blood. This chain connects TRBV5-4 to TRBJ2-7; D perhaps matches TRBD1 (5 bases). This sequence was found in a man in his 60s with acute or convalescent COVID-19. The CDR3 DNA reads as TGTGCCAGCAGCTTCCAGGGCTCCTACGAGCAGTACTTC. Translated: CASSFQGSYEQYF. The variable domain in full, completed from reference TRBV5-4 and TRBJ2-7, reads ETGVTQSPTHLIKTRGQQVTLRCSSQSGHNTVSWYQQALGQGPQFIFQYYREEENGRGNFPPRFSGLQFPNYSSELNVNALELDDSALYLCASSFQGSYEQYFGPGTRLTVT.